This TCR beta chain was sequenced in a study of CD8 T cells in cerebrospinal fluid in Alzheimer's disease. Study-wide background: Clonal expansion of CSF T cells was measured with plate-based and droplet-based single-cell sequencing. General study points: Finding EBV-specific TCRs in cerebrospinal fluid does not show EBV causes Alzheimer's disease. EBV-specific clones showed no enrichment in Alzheimer's patients and were not the top expanded clones. Versus healthy subjects, Alzheimer's patients more often had clones of at least 3%.

Considering frequency, this clonotype is medium-sized. No antigen is known for it. The CDR3 is made up of 18 amino acids. Germline assignment: CDR1 SGHKS and CDR2 YYEKEE (reference sequence). TCRdb re-called the 10x single-cell sequencing reads; every CDR3 protein appears as one record, without DNA. This sample's table reports over 950 distinct CDR3 sequences. This chain joins TRBV5-5 and TRBJ2-1; TCRdb names TRBD2, which stays unverified in the absence of DNA. The receptor was isolated from a human donor with Parkinson's disease. Sequencing was carried out using cerebrospinal fluid. Here the CDR3 reads CASSLARYSGRVANEQFF.